A selection of T cell receptor beta chains follows, all from one sample in a study of CD8+ T cells in alopecia areata. TCRdb's table, derived via immunoSEQ multiplex PCR, lists solely in-frame clones and lacks some. The table includes roughly 140,000 clones, approximately 60% detected once. The sample was CD8+ T cells sorted from blood. These receptors all come from a human donor in good health. Both conserved end residues are part of each CDR3. D genes are given only for firm matches. Clone size, where shown, is once, few, many, or a class for clones that have expanded.

v_gene	abundance	j_gene	d_gene	CDR3aa
TRBV2	.	TRBJ2-7	.	CASSDNPSVPITYEQYF
TRBV5-1	.	TRBJ2-7	.	CASSLVGSHEQYF
TRBV11-2	.	TRBJ2-7	.	CASSLGGAEQYF
TRBV13	.	TRBJ2-7	.	CASSFGTGSYEQYF
TRBV9	.	TRBJ2-1	TRBD2	CASSLGLAGGDEQFF
TRBV7-6	.	TRBJ1-1	TRBD1	CASSSTAGGEAFF
TRBV29-1	.	TRBJ2-1	.	CSSVGTSYNEQFF
TRBV2	.	TRBJ2-3	.	CASSGGPDTQYF
TRBV27	.	TRBJ2-4	.	CASSGGAGNIQYF
TRBV9	few	TRBJ2-1	.	CASSASTASEQFF
TRBV7-2	.	TRBJ2-5	TRBD2	CASSQMTSGGETQYF
TRBV6-1	.	TRBJ1-1	.	CANQSGEAFF
TRBV10-3	.	TRBJ2-3	.	CAISGDIHTDTQYF
TRBV20-1	.	TRBJ1-1	.	CSARDRGQAFF
TRBV29-1	.	TRBJ2-1	.	CSAWDSRVSNEQFF
TRBV13	.	TRBJ2-7	TRBD2	CASSLGTSGAYEQYF
TRBV2	.	TRBJ2-6	.	CASHASSGANVLTF
TRBV9	.	TRBJ1-2	.	CASSEGDTSNYGYTF
TRBV4-1	.	TRBJ2-1	.	CASSQVGEQFF
TRBV4-1	few	TRBJ2-2	TRBD2	CASRKQGLAGGELFF